These T cell receptor beta chains were read from a single sample in a study of T cell changes during pregnancy in multiple sclerosis. Sequenced by immunoSEQ multiplex PCR; TCRdb stores in-frame clones only, minus some. The sample yields tens of thousands of clones, more than 90% seen once. Sequencing was performed on CD8+ T cells from peripheral blood mononuclear cells, taken in the third trimester of pregnancy. The receptor set was obtained from a female donor with multiple sclerosis, enrolled in a pregnancy study. CDR3s include the opening cysteine and the closing phenylalanine or tryptophan. A D gene is named only where the DNA matches it firmly. Not all rows give a size; the values are once, few, many and, for expanded clones, a class.

j_gene: TRBJ2-2; len: 15; abundance: NA; d_gene: NA; v_gene: TRBV30; CDR3nt: TGTGCCTGGAGTGTAAAGCATAGGAACACCGGGGAGCTGTTTTTT; CDR3aa: CAWSVKHRNTGELFF
j_gene: TRBJ1-1; len: 14; abundance: NA; d_gene: NA; v_gene: TRBV6-5; CDR3nt: TGTGCCAGCAGTTATATTTCAGGGTTGACTGAAGCTTTCTTT; CDR3aa: CASSYISGLTEAFF
j_gene: TRBJ2-5; len: 15; abundance: NA; d_gene: TRBD1; v_gene: TRBV6-1; CDR3nt: TGTGCCAGCAGTGAAGGGACAGGGGAGGTAGAGACCCAGTACTTC; CDR3aa: CASSEGTGEVETQYF
j_gene: TRBJ1-1; len: 14; abundance: NA; d_gene: NA; v_gene: TRBV6-5; CDR3nt: TGTGCCAGCAGTTCGACAGCAACGGTTACTGAAGCTTTCTTT; CDR3aa: CASSSTATVTEAFF
j_gene: TRBJ1-5; len: 13; abundance: NA; d_gene: NA; v_gene: TRBV6-1; CDR3nt: TGTGCCATCTTGGACTTGGCGGGGCAGCCCCAGCATTTT; CDR3aa: CAILDLAGQPQHF
j_gene: TRBJ2-1; len: 15; abundance: NA; d_gene: TRBD2; v_gene: TRBV15; CDR3nt: TGTGCCACCACTTCCGAGCGGGAGGTATACAATGAGCAGTTCTTC; CDR3aa: CATTSEREVYNEQFF
j_gene: TRBJ2-7; len: 13; abundance: once; d_gene: NA; v_gene: TRBV11-2; CDR3nt: TGTGCCAGCAGCTTAGAATCGGTCTACGAGCAGTACTTC; CDR3aa: CASSLESVYEQYF
j_gene: TRBJ2-1; len: 16; abundance: NA; d_gene: NA; v_gene: TRBV6-6; CDR3nt: TGTGCCAGCAGTTACAACCCCGAGCCCCCCCCGAATGAGCAGTTCTTC; CDR3aa: CASSYNPEPPPNEQFF
j_gene: TRBJ2-1; len: 17; abundance: medium-sized; d_gene: NA; v_gene: TRBV5-1; CDR3nt: TGCGCCAGCACGGGGAAGGGGGAGGGCCGGGGTGGTGATGAGCAGTTCTTC; CDR3aa: CASTGKGEGRGGDEQFF
j_gene: TRBJ2-7; len: 15; abundance: NA; d_gene: NA; v_gene: TRBV5-4; CDR3nt: TGCGCCAGCAGCCAAGATCGGGAAGCGCTCTGGGAGCAGTACTTC; CDR3aa: CASSQDREALWEQYF
j_gene: TRBJ2-1; len: 13; abundance: once; d_gene: NA; v_gene: TRBV11-2; CDR3nt: TGTGCCAGCAGCTATGACAGGTACAATGAGCAGTTCTTC; CDR3aa: CASSYDRYNEQFF
j_gene: TRBJ2-3; len: 13; abundance: once; d_gene: NA; v_gene: TRBV6-6; CDR3nt: TGTGCCAGCAGTCCGACTACCACAGATACGCAGTATTTT; CDR3aa: CASSPTTTDTQYF
j_gene: TRBJ2-2; len: 16; abundance: NA; d_gene: NA; v_gene: TRBV4-2; CDR3nt: TGTGCCAGCAGCCAAGAAGCTCCGAGGAACACCGGGGAGCTGTTTTTT; CDR3aa: CASSQEAPRNTGELFF
j_gene: TRBJ2-5; len: 16; abundance: NA; d_gene: TRBD2; v_gene: TRBV7-9; CDR3nt: TGTGCCAGCAGCTTACTCGCGACTAGCGGTCAAGAGACCCAGTACTTC; CDR3aa: CASSLLATSGQETQYF
j_gene: TRBJ2-1; len: 15; abundance: NA; d_gene: TRBD1; v_gene: TRBV4-1; CDR3nt: TGCGCCAGCAGCCCGGACAGGAGCTCCTACAATGAGCAGTTCTTC; CDR3aa: CASSPDRSSYNEQFF
j_gene: TRBJ1-3; len: 13; abundance: NA; d_gene: NA; v_gene: TRBV5-1; CDR3nt: TGCGCCAGCAGGCCTGGAGCCGGAAACACCATATATTTT; CDR3aa: CASRPGAGNTIYF
j_gene: TRBJ1-5; len: 16; abundance: NA; d_gene: NA; v_gene: TRBV28; CDR3nt: TGTGCCAGCAGTCCATTTTTTCGACAGACCTTGGGTCCCCAGCATTTT; CDR3aa: CASSPFFRQTLGPQHF
j_gene: TRBJ2-1; len: 15; abundance: NA; d_gene: NA; v_gene: TRBV6-5; CDR3nt: TGTGCCAGCAGTTACTCGAGCACGATCTACAATGAGCAGTTCTTC; CDR3aa: CASSYSSTIYNEQFF
j_gene: TRBJ2-1; len: 15; abundance: NA; d_gene: NA; v_gene: TRBV11-1; CDR3nt: TGTGCCAGCAGCTTAGCGGTGCTGGAGCACAATGAGCAGTTCTTC; CDR3aa: CASSLAVLEHNEQFF
j_gene: TRBJ2-1; len: 13; abundance: once; d_gene: NA; v_gene: TRBV27; CDR3nt: TGTGCCAGCAGTTTAACTAGCCTTGATGAGCAGTTCTTC; CDR3aa: CASSLTSLDEQFF
j_gene: TRBJ2-7; len: 13; abundance: NA; d_gene: NA; v_gene: TRBV27; CDR3nt: TGTGCCAGCAGTTTACATACAGGGATCGAGCAGTACTTC; CDR3aa: CASSLHTGIEQYF
j_gene: TRBJ1-2; len: 11; abundance: few; d_gene: NA; v_gene: TRBV20-1; CDR3nt: TGCAGTGCTAGAGATCTCGATGGCTACACCTTC; CDR3aa: CSARDLDGYTF
j_gene: TRBJ2-7; len: 18; abundance: NA; d_gene: NA; v_gene: TRBV6-1; CDR3nt: TGTGCCAGCAGTGAAGCCCCCTCTCGCGGGGTCACCTCCTACGAGCAGTACTTC; CDR3aa: CASSEAPSRGVTSYEQYF
j_gene: TRBJ2-7; len: 14; abundance: once; d_gene: TRBD1; v_gene: TRBV28; CDR3nt: TGTGCCAGCAGCCGAACAGGGGGCGTCTACGAGCAGTACTTC; CDR3aa: CASSRTGGVYEQYF
j_gene: TRBJ2-7; len: 13; abundance: NA; d_gene: NA; v_gene: TRBV30; CDR3nt: TGTGCCTGGAGTGTGGGGCAGGGCTACGAGCAGTACTTC; CDR3aa: CAWSVGQGYEQYF
j_gene: TRBJ1-1; len: 13; abundance: NA; d_gene: NA; v_gene: TRBV29-1; CDR3nt: TGCAGCGTGTGGACAGATAAGAACACTGAAGCTTTCTTT; CDR3aa: CSVWTDKNTEAFF
j_gene: TRBJ2-7; len: 13; abundance: NA; d_gene: NA; v_gene: TRBV19; CDR3nt: TGTGCCAGTAGTGCCGGGAGCGCCTACGAGCAGTACTTC; CDR3aa: CASSAGSAYEQYF
j_gene: TRBJ2-5; len: 15; abundance: NA; d_gene: TRBD1; v_gene: TRBV7-9; CDR3nt: TGTGCCAGCAGCCCTACAGGGGCCGTCCAAGAGACCCAGTACTTC; CDR3aa: CASSPTGAVQETQYF
j_gene: TRBJ2-6; len: 15; abundance: NA; d_gene: NA; v_gene: TRBV6-5; CDR3nt: TGTGCCAGCAGTTATTCAGACTCTGGGGCCAACGTCCTGACTTTC; CDR3aa: CASSYSDSGANVLTF
j_gene: TRBJ2-7; len: 14; abundance: NA; d_gene: TRBD1; v_gene: TRBV27; CDR3nt: TGTGCCAGCTCCGGACAGGCAAAAATATACGAGCAGTACTTC; CDR3aa: CASSGQAKIYEQYF
j_gene: TRBJ2-2; len: 14; abundance: NA; d_gene: TRBD1; v_gene: TRBV15; CDR3nt: TGTGCCACCAGCATGGCAGGGGGCACCGGGGAGCTGTTTTTT; CDR3aa: CATSMAGGTGELFF
j_gene: TRBJ2-1; len: 16; abundance: NA; d_gene: TRBD2; v_gene: TRBV7-9; CDR3nt: TGTGCCAGCAGCTTACCGAGCGGGAGGTCTAACAATGAGCAGTTCTTC; CDR3aa: CASSLPSGRSNNEQFF
j_gene: TRBJ2-3; len: 18; abundance: NA; d_gene: TRBD2; v_gene: TRBV16; CDR3nt: TGTGCCAGCAGCCAATCCCCGGGACTAGCGGGAGTCCCAGATACGCAGTATTTT; CDR3aa: CASSQSPGLAGVPDTQYF
j_gene: TRBJ2-7; len: 14; abundance: NA; d_gene: NA; v_gene: TRBV19; CDR3nt: TGTGCCAGTAGTGCCGCGGTGAGCTCCTACGAGCAGTACTTC; CDR3aa: CASSAAVSSYEQYF
j_gene: TRBJ2-2; len: 18; abundance: NA; d_gene: NA; v_gene: TRBV7-2; CDR3nt: TGTGCCAGCAGCTTAGGACAGCCCCTCCAATTTTACACCGGGGAGCTGTTTTTT; CDR3aa: CASSLGQPLQFYTGELFF
j_gene: TRBJ2-1; len: 13; abundance: NA; d_gene: NA; v_gene: TRBV7-2; CDR3nt: TGTGCCAGCAGCCCAAACTCCTACAATGAGCAGTTCTTC; CDR3aa: CASSPNSYNEQFF
j_gene: TRBJ2-7; len: 16; abundance: NA; d_gene: NA; v_gene: TRBV2; CDR3nt: TGTGCCAGCAGTGTGAACGACGACCGACTGTTTTACGAGCAGTACTTC; CDR3aa: CASSVNDDRLFYEQYF
j_gene: TRBJ2-7; len: 13; abundance: NA; d_gene: NA; v_gene: TRBV27; CDR3nt: TGTGCCAGCAGTTTACAGGGGCCCTACGAGCAGTACTTC; CDR3aa: CASSLQGPYEQYF
j_gene: TRBJ1-2; len: 15; abundance: NA; d_gene: TRBD1; v_gene: TRBV6-1; CDR3nt: TGTGCCAGCAGTCTAACCGGGACAGGGAACTATGGCTACACCTTC; CDR3aa: CASSLTGTGNYGYTF
j_gene: TRBJ2-1; len: 16; abundance: NA; d_gene: TRBD1; v_gene: TRBV7-9; CDR3nt: TGTGCCAGCAGCTCCTCCGGGACAGATTATTACAATGAGCAGTTCTTC; CDR3aa: CASSSSGTDYYNEQFF
j_gene: TRBJ2-3; len: 15; abundance: NA; d_gene: NA; v_gene: TRBV7-9; CDR3nt: TGTGCCAGCAGCTTAGGTTACAGGGTAACAGATACGCAGTATTTT; CDR3aa: CASSLGYRVTDTQYF
j_gene: TRBJ2-1; len: 15; abundance: NA; d_gene: TRBD2; v_gene: TRBV27; CDR3nt: TGTGCCAGCAGTTTATCCCCGGGACTAGCCGGTGAGCAGTTCTTC; CDR3aa: CASSLSPGLAGEQFF
j_gene: TRBJ2-3; len: 15; abundance: NA; d_gene: TRBD2; v_gene: TRBV7-3; CDR3nt: TGTGCCAGCAGCTTGGGCGGGAGGGCCCTGGATACGCAGTATTTT; CDR3aa: CASSLGGRALDTQYF
j_gene: TRBJ2-1; len: 16; abundance: NA; d_gene: TRBD2; v_gene: TRBV7-2; CDR3nt: TGTGCCAGCAGCGTAACTAGCGGGAGAACCTACAATGAGCAGTTCTTC; CDR3aa: CASSVTSGRTYNEQFF
j_gene: TRBJ1-1; len: 14; abundance: once; d_gene: NA; v_gene: TRBV5-6; CDR3nt: TGTGCCAGCAGCTTGGCCGGCAGGGTGCCTGAAGCTTTCTTT; CDR3aa: CASSLAGRVPEAFF
j_gene: TRBJ2-6; len: 18; abundance: NA; d_gene: NA; v_gene: TRBV27; CDR3nt: TGTGCCAGCAGTTCGGAGGTAGCGGAGAGCTCTGGGGCCAACGTCCTGACTTTC; CDR3aa: CASSSEVAESSGANVLTF
j_gene: TRBJ2-6; len: 17; abundance: NA; d_gene: NA; v_gene: TRBV4-3; CDR3nt: TGCGCCAGCAGCCAAGATTGGGGCTTCTCTGGGGCCAACGTCCTGACTTTC; CDR3aa: CASSQDWGFSGANVLTF
j_gene: TRBJ2-7; len: 14; abundance: few; d_gene: NA; v_gene: TRBV9; CDR3nt: TGTGCCAGCAGCCCCCGGGACTCGTCCTACGAGCAGTACTTC; CDR3aa: CASSPRDSSYEQYF
j_gene: TRBJ2-7; len: 14; abundance: NA; d_gene: TRBD1; v_gene: TRBV5-4; CDR3nt: TGTGCCAGCAGCCCGGGACAGGCCAACTACGAGCAGTACTTC; CDR3aa: CASSPGQANYEQYF
j_gene: TRBJ1-5; len: 15; abundance: NA; d_gene: TRBD1; v_gene: TRBV6-5; CDR3nt: TGTGCCAGCAGTCCAGGGGACAGCTCCTATCAGCCCCAGCATTTT; CDR3aa: CASSPGDSSYQPQHF
j_gene: TRBJ2-3; len: 16; abundance: NA; d_gene: TRBD2; v_gene: TRBV29-1; CDR3nt: TGCAGCGTTGTGTCTTCCCAGCGGGAGGGTTCAGATACGCAGTATTTT; CDR3aa: CSVVSSQREGSDTQYF
j_gene: TRBJ1-1; len: 15; abundance: NA; d_gene: TRBD1; v_gene: TRBV7-9; CDR3nt: TGTGCCAGCAGCGTACCCGACAGGGAGAGCTCTGAAGCTTTCTTT; CDR3aa: CASSVPDRESSEAFF
j_gene: TRBJ2-5; len: 15; abundance: NA; d_gene: TRBD1; v_gene: TRBV6-5; CDR3nt: TGTGCCAGCAGTTACGCGACAGGGAGTAGGGAGACCCAGTACTTC; CDR3aa: CASSYATGSRETQYF
j_gene: TRBJ1-2; len: 15; abundance: NA; d_gene: NA; v_gene: TRBV11-3; CDR3nt: TGTGCCAGCAGCTTCCGGACAGACCCGAGTAGTGGCTACACCTTC; CDR3aa: CASSFRTDPSSGYTF
j_gene: TRBJ2-3; len: 15; abundance: NA; d_gene: NA; v_gene: TRBV27; CDR3nt: TGTGCCAGCGGGGGGGGCCCAACGGGCCCAGATACGCAGTATTTT; CDR3aa: CASGGGPTGPDTQYF
j_gene: TRBJ2-7; len: 15; abundance: NA; d_gene: TRBD1; v_gene: TRBV5-1; CDR3nt: TGCGCCAGCAGCTTAGAGGGACAGGGGGCCTACGAGCAGTACTTC; CDR3aa: CASSLEGQGAYEQYF
j_gene: TRBJ2-3; len: 17; abundance: NA; d_gene: NA; v_gene: TRBV7-8; CDR3nt: TGTGCCAGCAGCTTAGCGGTTCTAGGGAGAGACACAGATACGCAGTATTTT; CDR3aa: CASSLAVLGRDTDTQYF
j_gene: TRBJ1-1; len: 14; abundance: few; d_gene: TRBD1; v_gene: TRBV4-1; CDR3nt: TGCGCCAGCAGCCAAGTACAGGGGGCAACTGAAGCTTTCTTT; CDR3aa: CASSQVQGATEAFF
j_gene: TRBJ2-5; len: 17; abundance: NA; d_gene: TRBD1; v_gene: TRBV4-3; CDR3nt: TGCGCCAGCAGCCAAGATTGGGACGCAGGGGGCTTGGAGACCCAGTACTTC; CDR3aa: CASSQDWDAGGLETQYF
j_gene: TRBJ2-3; len: 15; abundance: NA; d_gene: TRBD1; v_gene: TRBV27; CDR3nt: TGTGCCAGCAAAGACAGGGGGACCCCACAAGATACGCAGTATTTT; CDR3aa: CASKDRGTPQDTQYF